The next 18 T cell receptor beta chains were all read from a single sample in a study of cytomegalovirus exposure and HLA in healthy donors. Primers: 60 Vbeta forward and 13 Jbeta reverse. Generated by immunoSEQ multiplex PCR, the TCRdb table keeps only in-frame clones and is missing some. The sample shows under 150,000 clones, around 84% of them seen only once. What was sequenced was PBMCs. The receptors here all came from a middle-aged man in good health and CMV-seronegative.

The rearrangement joins TRBV12-5 to TRBJ2-1; no reliable D call. Trimming stripped 2 bases from V and 9 bases from J, with 5 bases between. CDR3 size: 11 residues. Germline CDR1 LGHNT, CDR2 FRNRAP. CDR3 coding DNA: TGTGCTAGTGGTTTGTCTAGTGAGCAGTTCTTC. This codes for CASGLSSEQFF.

This chain links TRBV6-5 with TRBJ1-2; 8 bases are a match to TRBD1. The germline V gene encodes CDR1 MNHEY and CDR2 SVGAGI. The J segment lost 6 bases and the V segment lost 6 bases, leaving 3 bases of the junction unmatched. The CDR3 has 12 residues. The CDR3 spells CASRTGENGYTF. The CDR3 DNA is TGTGCCAGCAGGACAGGGGAGAATGGCTACACCTTC.

This chain uses TRBV2 with TRBJ1-4, with 7 bases matching TRBD1. Germline CDR1 reads SNHLY; CDR2 reads FYNNEI. The CDR3 has 16 residues. Trimming at V came to 6 bases and at J to 3 bases, leaving 10 bases not matched to a gene. CDR3 loop: CASSRNIQGSNEKLFF. The CDR3 region has the DNA TGTGCCAGCAGCCGTAACATACAGGGGTCTAATGAAAAACTGTTTTTT.

In regard to this clone: An end of the junction does not agree with germline; a read error may underlie this. The chain joins TRBV5-1 to TRBJ2-1, with 8 nucleotides matching TRBD2. This CDR3 spans 17 amino acids. The germline V gene has CDR1 SGHRS and CDR2 YFSETQ. This CDR3 is CASRLGVTGLVYNEQFF. The CDR3 DNA follows: TGCGCCAGCAGATTGGGTGTTACGGGACTAGTCTACAATGAGCAGTTCTTC.

On this clone itself: Different DNA sequences within this sample yield the same CDR3. This sequence joins TRBV7-9 and TRBJ1-3; TRBD1 matches at 7 bases. Germline V gene sequence: CDR1 SEHNR, CDR2 FQNEAQ (reference sequence). CDR3 size: 13 residues. V shed 5 bases and J 4 bases; nucleotides not matched to a gene: 2. CDR3 sequence: CASSLGQGNTIYF. CDR3 bases: TGTGCCAGCAGCCTGGGACAGGGAAACACCATATATTTT.

The V and J genes are TRBV6-1 and TRBJ2-7; TRBD2 might be the D (6 bases). The germline gives CDR1 MNHNS, CDR2 SASEGT. The CDR3 has 15 amino acids. Trimming took off 3 bases at V and 3 bases at J, with 15 bases between the two ends. The CDR3 DNA follows: TGTGCCAGCAGTGATGAGTGGGGCGGGATCTACGAGCAGTACTTC. Protein sequence: CASSDEWGGIYEQYF.

The genes are TRBV25-1 and TRBJ1-1; 11 positions agree with TRBD1. Germline CDR1 and CDR2: MGHDK and SYGVNS. The CDR3 has 16 residues. V dropped 5 bases and J dropped 5; count of bases not matched to a gene: 10. The CDR3 DNA follows: TGTGCCAGCAGTTTGGGGACAGGGGGTCCCGGGACTGAAGCTTTCTTT. Amino acids: CASSLGTGGPGTEAFF. Filled out from reference TRBV25-1 and TRBJ1-1, the complete variable domain reads EADIYQTPRYLVIGTGKKITLECSQTMGHDKMYWYQQDPGMELHLIHYSYGVNSTEKGDLSSESTVSRIRTEHFPLTLESARPSHTSQYLCASSLGTGGPGTEAFFGQGTRLTVV.

The chain carries TRBV7-2 and TRBJ1-2; 9 positions match TRBD1. The CDR3 extends over 17 amino acids. The ends lost 5 bases at V and 0 bases at J; junction bases unmatched: 10. The germline CDR1 and CDR2 sequences are SGHTA and FQGNSA. CDR3 sequence reads: CASSPGTGSPPNYGYTF. In DNA form, the CDR3 reads TGTGCCAGCAGCCCCGGGACAGGGAGTCCTCCTAACTATGGCTACACCTTC.

The chain employs TRBV5-6 and TRBJ2-7; possibly TRBD2 for D (6 bases). CDR1 SGHDT and CDR2 YYEEEE come from the germline V gene. This CDR3 is built from 14 residues. Trimming took 1 base from V and 1 from J, leaving 9 bases between them. In DNA, the CDR3 is TGTGCCAGCAGCTTGATCGGGACTTCCTACGAGCAGTACTTC. Translating it yields CASSLIGTSYEQYF.

This chain joins TRBV5-4 and TRBJ1-6; 8 bases are a match to TRBD1. The junction had 3 bases not matched to a gene; V was cut back by 4 bases and J by 6 bases. CDR1 and CDR2 (germline): SGHNT, YYREEE (reference sequence). The CDR3 is made up of 14 amino acids. The CDR3 DNA reads TGTGCCAGCAGCGGGACAGGTGGTAATTCACCCCTCCACTTT. Translating gives CASSGTGGNSPLHF.

The chain is built from TRBV7-6 and TRBJ1-2; no clear D gene. Trimming shortened V by 2 bases and J by 6 bases, and 19 bases separated the two germline ends. Germline CDR1 is SGHVS and CDR2 is FNYEAQ. The length of the CDR3 is 16 residues. The CDR3 is CASSLSPALEGDGYTF. CDR3 coding DNA: TGTGCCAGCAGCTTAAGTCCCGCGCTAGAAGGTGATGGCTACACCTTC.

The genes are TRBV27 and TRBJ1-1; perhaps TRBD1 as D (6 bases). The CDR3 covers 14 residues. Trimming left V 7 bases short and J 0 bases short, with 12 bases between. In germline, CDR1 is MNHEY, CDR2 SMNVEV (reference sequence). Here the CDR3 DNA reads TGTGCCAGCATCGCCGCAGGGGTGAACACTGAAGCTTTCTTT. It encodes CASIAAGVNTEAFF.

V usage is TRBV6-4 and J usage is TRBJ1-1; D is unclear. V was clipped by 2 bases and J by 4 bases, with 8 bases between them. The CDR3 is made up of 13 amino acids. Germline V gene sequence: CDR1 MRHNA, CDR2 SNTAGT. CDR3 coding DNA: TGTGCCAGCAGTGACGAGGGATTCACTGAAGCTTTCTTT. This sequence encodes CASSDEGFTEAFF.

The chain joins TRBV9 to TRBJ2-7; TRBD2 matches at 13 bases. V dropped 0 bases and J dropped 7; count of bases not matched to a gene: 1. The CDR3 runs 14 residues. Per germline, CDR1 SGDLS and CDR2 YYNGEE. The DNA of the CDR3 is TGTGCCAGCAGCGTAGAGGGACTAGCGGGAGAGCAGTACTTC. The encoded protein is CASSVEGLAGEQYF.

This rearrangement joins TRBV12-5 to TRBJ1-1; weak D call: TRBD1 (5 bases). This CDR3 is built from 15 residues. The V gene's germline CDR1 is LGHNT and CDR2 FRNRAP. Deletions cut 1 base from V and 4 bases from J, with 13 bases between. CDR3 protein: CASGLDQGLGTEAFF. As DNA, the CDR3 is TGTGCTAGTGGTTTGGATCAGGGTTTAGGCACTGAAGCTTTCTTT.

The chain links TRBV6-1 to TRBJ2-5, with 9 bases lining up with TRBD1. The CDR3 covers 13 residues. The V gene's germline CDR1 is MNHNS and CDR2 SASEGT. V shed 4 bases and J 5 bases; nucleotides not matched to a gene: 2. In DNA form, the CDR3 reads TGTGCCAGCAGTGCAGGGACAGGGGAGACCCAGTACTTC. This sequence encodes CASSAGTGETQYF.

The chain employs TRBV5-1 and TRBJ2-7; D perhaps matches TRBD1 (5 bases). The V gene lost 0 bases and the J gene lost 2 bases, with 12 bases spanning the gap. This CDR3 region has 15 residues. Germline assignment: CDR1 SGHRS and CDR2 YFSETQ. CDR3 region: CASSLVTVGPYEQYF. The CDR3 DNA reads TGCGCCAGCAGCTTGGTGACAGTCGGGCCCTACGAGCAGTACTTC. Supplemented by reference TRBV5-1 and TRBJ2-7, the full variable domain reads KAGVTQTPRYLIKTRGQQVTLSCSPISGHRSVSWYQQTPGQGLQFLFEYFSETQRNKGNFPGRFSGRQFSNSRSEMNVSTLELGDSALYLCASSLVTVGPYEQYFGPGTRLTVT.

The chain links TRBV5-4 to TRBJ2-1; 9 bases map to TRBD1. The J segment lost 2 bases and the V segment lost 4 bases, leaving 4 bases of the junction unmatched. The CDR3 loop spans 15 amino acids. Germline loops: CDR1 SGHNT, CDR2 YYREEE (reference sequence). For the CDR3, the DNA is TGTGCCAGCAGCAGGGACAGGGCGCCCTACAATGAGCAGTTCTTC. Translated, it gives CASSRDRAPYNEQFF.